These T cell receptor beta chains were read from a single sample in a study of early stage breast cancer tumors. TCRdb's copy holds only in-frame clones and misses some; the assay was immunoSEQ multiplex PCR. The data hold over 40,000 clones, with 78% observed a single time. Input material: blood. Receptors originate from a person aged 35-50 years with breast cancer. Both conserved end residues are part of each CDR3. D genes are given only for firm matches. The size of a clone is reported for some rows only, either as once, few or many, or as a class for expanded clones.

j_call v_call clone_size d_call cdr3_aa cdr3_nt
TRBJ1-2 TRBV5-1 - TRBD1 CASSLGTGGGYGYTF TGCGCCAGCAGCTTGGGTACAGGGGGCGGCTATGGCTACACCTTC
TRBJ2-1 TRBV19 once TRBD2 CASSISSGSPNEQFF TGTGCCAGTAGTATTTCTAGCGGGAGCCCCAATGAGCAGTTCTTC
TRBJ1-1 TRBV5-1 - TRBD1 CASSPGRDSRAFF TGCGCCAGCAGCCCAGGACGGGACAGCCGAGCTTTCTTT
TRBJ2-1 TRBV4-2 - - CASSQDRREPRNEQFF TGTGCCAGCAGCCAAGATCGTCGGGAACCTCGGAATGAGCAGTTCTTC
TRBJ2-1 TRBV12-5 - - CASAAKSPYNEQFF TGTGCTAGTGCGGCAAAAAGCCCCTACAATGAGCAGTTCTTC
TRBJ1-3 TRBV5-4 - - CASSLGGIGNTIYF TGTGCCAGCAGCTTGGGAGGGATAGGAAACACCATATATTTT
TRBJ2-5 TRBV5-6 few TRBD2 CASSLEEGTSGQETQYF TGTGCCAGCAGCTTGGAGGAGGGGACTAGCGGACAAGAGACCCAGTACTTC
TRBJ2-7 TRBV10-3 - - CAIREGANEQYF TGTGCCATCAGGGAGGGGGCGAACGAGCAGTACTTC
TRBJ2-1 TRBV6-5 - - CASSRRGTYYNEQFF TGTGCCAGCAGCCGAAGGGGGACCTACTACAATGAGCAGTTCTTC
TRBJ2-1 TRBV18 - TRBD2 CVPSGGLGLAGGPYFNEQFF TGTGTCCCCTCAGGGGGACTTGGACTAGCGGGAGGGCCGTATTTCAATGAGCAGTTCTTC
TRBJ1-4 TRBV18 - - CASSRATNEKLFF TGTGCCAGCTCACGGGCAACTAATGAAAAACTGTTTTTT
TRBJ1-5 TRBV19 - - CASSWTGDSNQPQHF TGTGCCAGTAGCTGGACGGGGGATAGCAATCAGCCCCAGCATTTT
TRBJ1-2 TRBV5-1 once - CASSTGDNYGYTF TGCGCCAGCTCGACAGGAGATAACTATGGCTACACCTTC
TRBJ2-7 TRBV5-1 - - CASSLGRVGSYEQYF TGCGCCAGCAGCTTGGGGCGTGTGGGGTCCTACGAGCAGTACTTC
TRBJ1-2 TRBV5-1 - TRBD1 CASSLGDRGYGYTF TGCGCCAGCAGCTTGGGGGACAGGGGGTATGGCTACACCTTC
TRBJ1-5 TRBV19 - TRBD1 CASRPAGGLPQHF TGTGCCAGTAGACCGGCAGGGGGGCTACCCCAGCATTTT
TRBJ1-1 TRBV7-9 - - CASSPRGRAGNTEAFF TGTGCCAGCAGCCCCCGAGGTCGAGCGGGGAACACTGAAGCTTTCTTT
TRBJ2-1 TRBV30 - - CAWSDTRRTIEQFF TGTGCCTGGAGCGATACTCGAAGGACTATTGAGCAGTTCTTC
TRBJ2-2 TRBV7-7 once TRBD1 CASSFVQGATGELFF TGTGCTAGCAGCTTCGTGCAGGGGGCAACCGGGGAGCTGTTTTTT
TRBJ1-5 TRBV6-6 - TRBD1 CASRGQGANQPQHF TGTGCCAGCAGGGGACAGGGGGCGAATCAGCCCCAGCATTTT
TRBJ1-2 TRBV5-5 - TRBD1 CASSSLLSQTGLVGGYTF TGTGCCAGCAGCTCTCTCTTATCACAGACAGGGCTGGTAGGAGGCTACACCTTC
TRBJ1-2 TRBV30 few - CAWSGAYGYTF TGTGCCTGGAGTGGGGCCTATGGCTACACCTTC
TRBJ2-3 TRBV5-1 - TRBD2 CASRQAGERTDTQYF TGCGCCAGCAGGCAAGCGGGAGAGCGGACAGATACGCAGTATTTT
TRBJ2-7 TRBV10-3 - - CAISPGEAATYEQYF TGTGCCATCAGCCCGGGGGAAGCGGCCACCTACGAGCAGTACTTC
TRBJ2-5 TRBV6-1 - - CASSEGHALETQYF TGTGCCAGCAGTGAAGGTCACGCGTTAGAGACCCAGTACTTC
TRBJ1-1 TRBV18 few - CASSPDLNTEAFF TGTGCCAGCTCGCCAGACCTGAACACTGAAGCTTTCTTT
TRBJ2-7 TRBV6-1 few TRBD2 CASSERTSGSYEQYF TGTGCCAGCAGTGAAAGGACTAGCGGCTCCTACGAGCAGTACTTC
TRBJ2-5 TRBV9 - TRBD2 CASSVATKTSGVQETQYF TGTGCCAGCAGCGTAGCTACGAAGACTAGCGGGGTACAAGAGACCCAGTACTTC
TRBJ1-4 TRBV25-1 once - CASSDQPMGEKLFF TGTGCCAGCAGTGATCAGCCTATGGGAGAAAAACTGTTTTTT
TRBJ1-1 TRBV18 - TRBD1 CASSNTGQGEKGAFF TGTGCCAGCTCAAATACGGGACAGGGGGAAAAGGGAGCTTTCTTT
TRBJ2-5 TRBV27 - TRBD1 CASSLGQVRGTQYF TGTGCCAGCAGTTTAGGACAGGTCAGAGGGACCCAGTACTTC
TRBJ2-3 TRBV14 few - CASSHTDTQYF TGTGCCAGCAGCCACACAGATACGCAGTATTTT
TRBJ2-3 TRBV10-3 - - CAISGGPRTGDTQYF TGTGCCATTTCTGGAGGCCCCCGGACGGGAGATACGCAGTATTTT
TRBJ2-2 TRBV23-1 - - CASSFRSANTGELFF TGCGCCAGCAGTTTCCGGTCCGCGAACACCGGGGAGCTGTTTTTT
TRBJ1-2 TRBV30 once TRBD1 CAWEVGTGGYGYTF TGTGCCTGGGAGGTTGGGACAGGAGGGTATGGCTACACCTTC
TRBJ1-1 TRBV4-2 once - CASSQDQNGEAEAFF TGTGCCAGCAGCCAAGATCAAAATGGGGAGGCCGAAGCTTTCTTT
TRBJ1-5 TRBV7-2 - - CASSVEPSQPQHF TGTGCCAGCAGCGTAGAACCTAGTCAGCCCCAGCATTTT
TRBJ2-1 TRBV5-6 - TRBD2 CASSFRDYSFF TGTGCCAGCAGCTTTAGGGACTATTCTTTCTTC
TRBJ1-4 TRBV4-1 once - CASSQEGYNEKLFF TGCGCCAGCAGCCAAGAGGGTTACAATGAAAAACTGTTTTTT
TRBJ1-1 TRBV7-9 - - CASSKRGGNTEAFF TGTGCCAGCAGCAAAAGGGGAGGGAACACTGAAGCTTTCTTT